These 10 T cell receptor beta chains share one sample of origin, sequenced in a study of shared clonotypes between healthy human individuals. CD45RO-negative CD8 cells positively selected for CCR7 made up the naive population, which excluded terminally differentiated effector memory CD45RA+ cells. Method: immunoSEQ multiplex PCR; TCRdb's copy keeps in-frame clones and lacks some. The table shows around 620,000 clones, with 95% occurring only once. Sequenced: naive CD8+ T cells sorted from blood. The receptors come from a woman in her twenties or thirties in good health.

V gene TRBV28 combines with J gene TRBJ2-1; TRBD2 matches 8 bases. After removal of 3 bases from V and 8 bases from J, the junction contained 9 bases not matched to a gene. CDR1 MDHEN and CDR2 SYDVKM come from the germline V gene. This CDR3 spans 15 amino acids. The CDR3 nucleotides are TGTGCCAGCAGTTTTTTGACTAGCGTCGATGATGAGCAGTTCTTC. It is translated as CASSFLTSVDDEQFF.

The chain has TRBV30 and TRBJ2-5; 11 nucleotides agree with TRBD1. Judging by the DNA end, TRBJ2-7 fits better; the J call may be wrong. The germline CDR1 and CDR2 sequences are GTSNPN and SVGIG (reference sequence). The CDR3 has 14 residues. The CDR3 loop reads CAWSGGQGADEQYF. The CDR3 nucleotides read TGTGCCTGGAGTGGCGGACAGGGGGCAGACGAGCAGTACTTC.

The V gene is TRBV19, the J gene TRBJ2-3; no definite D call. The CDR3 spans 13 residues. Germline V gene sequence: CDR1 LNHDA, CDR2 SQIVND (reference sequence). V lost 3 bases, J lost 2 bases, and 6 bases lay in between. The CDR3 loop is CASSMVFTDTQYF. In DNA, the CDR3 is TGTGCCAGTAGTATGGTCTTCACAGATACGCAGTATTTT.

The V call is TRBV11-2, the J call TRBJ2-7; 8 bases map to TRBD1. This CDR3 contains 15 residues. Germline trimming cut 5 bases from V and 1 base from J; bases unmatched to any gene: 7. The V gene's germline CDR1 is SGHAT and CDR2 FQNNGV. CDR3 residues: CASSKQDRASYEQYF. Written as DNA, the CDR3 is TGTGCCAGCAGCAAACAGGACAGGGCATCCTACGAGCAGTACTTC.

The V call is TRBV28, the J call TRBJ2-1; 8 bases are a match to TRBD2. The germline V gene has CDR1 MDHEN and CDR2 SYDVKM. The length of the CDR3 is 14 residues. V gave up 9 bases and J gave up 4 bases; unmatched junction bases: 8. The CDR3 spells CASHRAGGYNEQFF. CDR3 sequence (DNA): TGTGCCAGTCACAGGGCGGGAGGATACAATGAGCAGTTCTTC.

V and J are TRBV6-4 and TRBJ1-2; D is ambiguous. CDR3 length: 15 amino acids. CDR1 is MRHNA and CDR2 is SNTAGT in the germline V gene. Trimming shortened V by 0 bases and J by 5 bases, and 13 bases separated the two germline ends. The CDR3 DNA reads TGTGCCAGCAGTGACTCTCCAGGTCAGCCTTATGGCTACACCTTC. Its translation: CASSDSPGQPYGYTF.

V usage is TRBV30 and J usage is TRBJ2-1; D unresolved. This CDR3 region has 11 residues. Germline CDR1 GTSNPN, CDR2 SVGIG (reference sequence). V lost 2 bases, J lost 7 bases, and 6 bases lay in between. CDR3 in DNA: TGTGCCTGGAGTTCAATGAATGAGCAGTTCTTC. It codes for CAWSSMNEQFF. Full variable domain (outside the CDR3, taken from reference TRBV30 and TRBJ2-1): SQTIHQWPATLVQPVGSPLSLECTVEGTSNPNLYWYRQAAGRGLQLLFYSVGIGQISSEVPQNLSASRPQDRQFILSSKKLLLSDSGFYLCAWSSMNEQFFGPGTRLTVL.

The V and J genes are TRBV11-1 and TRBJ2-1; 8 bases align to TRBD2. CDR1 is SGHAT, CDR2 FQDESV, per germline (reference sequence). The length of the CDR3 is 17 residues. V dropped 4 bases and J dropped 1; count of bases not matched to a gene: 9. CDR3 loop: CASSYGRAGGSYNEQFF. CDR3 coding DNA: TGTGCCAGCAGCTACGGGAGGGCCGGAGGGTCCTACAATGAGCAGTTCTTC.

With regard to this clone: In the same sample, other DNA sequences code for this CDR3. The V call is TRBV5-6, the J call TRBJ1-5; tentative D call: TRBD1 (6 bases). Germline V gene data show CDR1 as SGHDT and CDR2 as YYEEEE. The CDR3 is made up of 13 amino acids. Trimming removed 2 bases from V and 5 bases from J, with 8 bases in between. The CDR3 DNA is TGTGCCAGCAGCTTAGGGGGGCATCAGCCCCAGCATTTT. It yields the protein CASSLGGHQPQHF. Combining the CDR3 with reference TRBV5-6 and TRBJ1-5 gives the whole variable domain DAGVTQSPTHLIKTRGQQVTLRCSPKSGHDTVSWYQQALGQGPQFIFQYYEEEERQRGNFPDRFSGHQFPNYSSELNVNALLLGDSALYLCASSLGGHQPQHFGDGTRLSIL.

The rearrangement joins TRBV27 to TRBJ2-7; no definite D call. With 4 bases removed from V and 4 bases from J, the gap between germline ends came to 11 bases. The CDR3 loop spans 13 amino acids. The germline CDR1 and CDR2 sequences are MNHEY and SMNVEV (reference sequence). CDR3 amino acids: CASSYGRNYEQYF. The CDR3 bases are TGTGCCAGCAGTTACGGACGGAATTACGAGCAGTACTTC.